This T cell receptor beta chain was identified in a study of T cell responses to AZD1222 COVID-19 vaccine. With respect to this clone: Its specificity is unknown.

Generated by immunoSEQ multiplex PCR, the TCRdb table keeps only in-frame clones and is missing some. Of some 69,000 clones in the sample, under 90% are singletons; the top ten hold over 12%. V was trimmed by 5 bases and J by 3 bases, leaving 11 bases between them. From germline, CDR1 is SEHNR and CDR2 FQNEAQ (reference sequence). The CDR3 runs to 13 residues. Study-wide points: Repertoire sampling happened only post peak T cell response.

This chain connects TRBV7-9 to TRBJ2-7, with D perhaps matching TRBD2 (6 bases). The source material was peripheral blood, sampled 28 days after the second AZD1222 dose. The TCR was taken from an adult who received the AZD1222 COVID-19 vaccine. CDR3 region: CASSTKTSYEQYF. The CDR3 DNA reads TGTGCCAGCAGCACCAAGACTAGCTACGAGCAGTACTTC.